What follows describes a single T cell receptor (beta chain). Its target is not known. The data originate from a study of CD8+CD57+ T cells in acquired aplastic anemia. Study-wide context: Sorted CD4+ and CD8+ cells gave a mean 3.2 ug DNA, range roughly 0.18 to 30 ug. Healthy donors had, on average, roughly 9.8 million reads for their CD4+ cells.

Study-level points and caveats: Shared by patients and controls, just under 30 CD8+ CDR3s were abundant in patients.

The CDR3 runs to 16 residues. Trimming shortened V by 3 bases and J by 2 bases, and 16 bases separated the two germline ends. The germline V gene encodes CDR1 LNHDA and CDR2 SQIVND (reference sequence). TCR beta VDJ and CDR3 profiling used genomic DNA as template. One entry per CDR3 protein results from TCRdb running MiXCR on the reads. Found here are 150,000 to 200,000 distinct CDR3 sequences, about 60% of them singletons; the top ten hold 45% to 55%. Input material: sorted CD4+, CD8+, or CD8+CD57+ T cells (not recorded which) from PBMCs. The receptor comes from a human donor in good health. This chain uses TRBV19 with TRBJ1-1; a weak D match, TRBD1 (6 bases). The CDR3 is CASSISAGQLNTEAFF. CDR3 bases: TGTGCCAGTAGTATCTCCGCTGGACAGCTTAACACTGAAGCTTTCTTT.